This T cell receptor (beta chain) was captured in a study of OX40 agonist ivuxolimab in advanced cancers. Study details: A male proportion of 70% to 90% was recorded, with mean age around 55 years and range roughly 20 to 85. Study-wide points: Individuals who were partial responders at 0.1-3.0 mg/kg had clonal expansion that ranked among the lowest. It was also the case that some nonresponders had low normalized T-cell clonal expansion. Both CD4+ and CD8+ T cell populations in blood had undergone clonal expansion by week 6 at 0.1 to 3.0 mg/kg.

The CDR3 length is 18 residues. V was shortened by 5 bases and J by 6 bases, with 23 bases between the two germline ends. Germline CDR1 is SGHTA and CDR2 is FQGNSA. For this clone: Its antigen is undetermined.

TCRdb's copy holds only in-frame clones and misses some; the assay was immunoSEQ multiplex PCR. In the table there are about 81,000 clones, under 95% of which are singletons. This clonotype originated in an adult with an advanced solid tumor such as melanoma, head and neck, liver or kidney cancer. The chain has TRBV7-2 and TRBJ2-6; tentatively, D is TRBD1 (6 bases). Sequenced material: CD4+ or CD8+ T cells sorted from blood, taken in a trial of the OX40 agonist ivuxolimab. The CDR3 spells CASSPDRPATWVANVLTF. The CDR3, as DNA: TGTGCCAGCAGCCCGGACAGACCTGCCACCTGGGTGGCCAACGTCCTGACTTTC.